The next 18 T cell receptor beta chains were all read from a single sample in a study of shared clonotypes between healthy human individuals (dated by TCRdb to about 2020). The library was produced with the immunoSEQ multiplex PCR assay. Held by TCRdb, this immuneACCESS table contains in-frame sequences only and omits some clones. Under half of the omission traces to an unresolved V gene where checked; the cause of the rest is unknown. A total of about half a million clones appear in this sample, around 79% of them only once. Less than 15% of the sample comes from the top ten. What was sequenced was PBMCs. Source of these receptors: a woman in her 40s in good health. Some clones in this sample may be carry-over from other donors' samples.

The chain uses TRBV6-5 and TRBJ2-5; D is undetermined. The tail of the sequence fits TRBJ2-7 better, so the J call may be wrong. Per the germline V gene, CDR1 is MNHEY and CDR2 is SVGAGI. CDR3 length: 12 amino acids. The CDR3 region has the DNA TGTGCCAGCAGTTACAGGAACCACGAGCAGTACTTC. Its protein is CASSYRNHEQYF.

This clone was seen just once. The rearrangement uses TRBV14 and TRBJ2-7; D is unresolved. Trimming removed 1 base at V and 4 bases at J, with 8 bases between. The CDR3 runs to 13 residues. In germline, CDR1 is SGHDN, CDR2 FVKESK. The CDR3 spells CASSQGQRYEQYF. In nucleotides, the CDR3 is TGTGCCAGCAGCCAAGGGCAGAGGTACGAGCAGTACTTC.

CDR3 residues: CASSSRIGTRGEETQYF. The CDR3 DNA reads TGTGCCAGCAGCTCAAGGATCGGGACTAGAGGTGAAGAGACCCAGTACTTC. The chain couples TRBV11-3 to TRBJ2-5, with 8 bases fitting TRBD2. The CDR3 extends over 17 amino acids. Germline CDR1 SGHNT, CDR2 YENEEA. Trimming cost V 4 bases and J 3 bases; bases outside gene matches: 13.

The chain combines TRBV19 with TRBJ2-7; 8 bases agree with TRBD2. The germline V gene has CDR1 LNHDA and CDR2 SQIVND (reference sequence). This CDR3 comprises 15 residues. Losses at the gene ends were 1 base for V and 1 base for J; bases not matched to a gene: 3. The CDR3 is CASSIAGGRSYEQYF. The CDR3 DNA sequence: TGTGCCAGTAGTATAGCGGGAGGGAGGTCCTACGAGCAGTACTTC.

Remarks on this clone: Germline and junction disagree at one end, which may indicate a read error. Other DNA sequences in this sample translate to the same CDR3. The V and J genes are TRBV30 and TRBJ2-6, with D possibly TRBD1 on 5 matching bases. The CDR3 is 14 residues long. Germline V gives CDR1 GTSNPN, CDR2 SVGIG (reference sequence). The CDR3 DNA is TGTGCCTGGAGTGAGTTAGGTGGGGCCAACGTCCTGACCTTC. Protein product: CAWSELGGANVLTF.

V usage is TRBV7-9 and J usage is TRBJ1-1; TRBD1 might be the D (6 bases). The CDR3 sequence is 13 residues long. V shed 4 bases and J shed 5 bases, with 11 bases lying between them. From germline, CDR1 is SEHNR and CDR2 FQNEAQ (reference sequence). The DNA for the CDR3 is TGTGCCAGCAGCTCACAGGGTAGGACTGAAGCTTTCTTT. Translated: CASSSQGRTEAFF.

This chain joins TRBV5-1 and TRBJ2-3, with a possible D match to TRBD2 (6 bases). V lost 3 bases to trimming and J lost 3 bases, with 11 bases between them. Germline loops: CDR1 SGHRS, CDR2 YFSETQ. The CDR3 runs 14 residues. CDR3 sequence: CASSSGVTTDTQYF. In nucleotides, the CDR3 is TGCGCCAGCAGCTCGGGAGTGACTACAGATACGCAGTATTTT.

The V call is TRBV5-6, the J call TRBJ2-3; TRBD2 agrees at 8 bases. The CDR3 sequence is 15 residues long. Germline V lookup: CDR1 SGHDT, CDR2 YYEEEE. J gave up 2 bases and V 1 base, and 3 bases lay outside the gene matches. CDR3 amino acids: CASSLTSGFTDTQYF. The CDR3 DNA reads TGTGCCAGCAGCTTGACTAGCGGTTTCACAGATACGCAGTATTTT.

This clone has ten or more counts. The V gene is TRBV4-3, the J gene TRBJ1-2; D is perhaps TRBD1 (5 bases). Per germline, CDR1 LGHNA and CDR2 YSLEER. V lost 3 bases to trimming and J lost 6 bases, with 8 bases between them. The CDR3 runs 12 residues. DNA for the CDR3: TGCGCCAGCAGCCAGAGAGGGGATGGCTACACCTTC. The encoded protein is CASSQRGDGYTF.

The chain joins TRBV29-1 to TRBJ2-7, with D perhaps TRBD2 (6 bases). CDR3 length: 11 residues. Germline V gene data show CDR1 as SQVTM and CDR2 as ANQGSEA. Trimming pared 4 bases from V and 5 bases from J, leaving 9 bases between. CDR3 loop: CSVGRVNEQYF. The CDR3 DNA sequence: TGCAGCGTTGGGAGGGTGAACGAGCAGTACTTC.

The chain links TRBV27 to TRBJ1-1; 7 bases are a match to TRBD1. After removal of 3 bases from V and 5 bases from J, the junction contained 15 bases not matched to a gene. The V gene's germline CDR1 is MNHEY and CDR2 SMNVEV (reference sequence). This CDR3 comprises 17 residues. For the CDR3, the DNA is TGTGCCAGCAGTTTGGGTGGCAGGGGGGCCTCGGGGACTGAAGCTTTCTTT. Its translation: CASSLGGRGASGTEAFF.

Notes on this clone: The same CDR3 also results from other DNA sequences found in this sample. The chain recombines TRBV30 with TRBJ2-7; possible D gene TRBD1, 6 bases. V gave up 3 bases and J gave up 3 bases, with 9 bases separating them. CDR3 size: 12 residues. From germline, CDR1 is GTSNPN and CDR2 SVGIG (reference sequence). CDR3 DNA: TGTGCCTGGAGCGTGGACAGCTACGAGCAGTACTTC. It encodes CAWSVDSYEQYF.

This clone appeared a single time. Within the sample, other DNA sequences also encode this same CDR3. The chain has TRBV5-1 and TRBJ2-3; no definite D call. V dropped 0 bases and J dropped 6 bases, with 5 bases sitting between them. Germline CDR1 SGHRS, CDR2 YFSETQ. There are 12 residues in the CDR3. The CDR3 here is CASSLVGDTQYF. The DNA of the CDR3 is TGCGCCAGCAGCTTGGTGGGGGATACGCAGTATTTT.

As for this clone: The sample contains more than one DNA sequence encoding this CDR3. The J gene is TRBJ2-7, the V gene TRBV19; 11 bases map to TRBD2. CDR3 length: 15 residues. Unmatched junction bases numbered 4, after V lost 3 bases and J lost 3 bases. Germline-derived CDR1 and CDR2 are LNHDA and SQIVND (reference sequence). The CDR3 protein is CASSIGTSGLYEQYF. The CDR3 region has the DNA TGTGCCAGTAGTATTGGGACTAGCGGCCTCTACGAGCAGTACTTC.

This clone was recorded once. The chain couples TRBV25-1 to TRBJ2-3; TRBD2 is a possible D gene (5 bases). Trimming left V 3 bases short and J 4 bases short, with 8 bases between. CDR1 and CDR2 (germline): MGHDK, SYGVNS. The CDR3 length is 13 residues. The CDR3 is CASSDAGSDTQYF. CDR3 DNA: TGTGCCAGCAGTGACGCGGGCTCAGATACGCAGTATTTT.

V gene TRBV7-2 combines with J gene TRBJ2-5; D uncertain. The CDR3 totals 15 residues. Per germline, CDR1 SGHTA and CDR2 FQGNSA. Trimming shortened V by 1 base and J by 0 bases, and 9 bases separated the two germline ends. The CDR3 bases are TGTGCCAGCAGCTTAGGGACGGCATACCAAGAGACCCAGTACTTC. Its protein product is CASSLGTAYQETQYF.

The table lists this clone with a few counts. V is TRBV29-1 and J is TRBJ2-2, with 8 nucleotides matching TRBD1. V shed 5 bases and J 4 bases; nucleotides not matched to a gene: 9. The germline gives CDR1 SQVTM, CDR2 ANQGSEA. This CDR3 contains 15 residues. The CDR3 region has the DNA TGCAGCGTTAGGCCAACAGGGGGGAGCACCGGGGAGCTGTTTTTT. Its protein is CSVRPTGGSTGELFF.

The rearrangement links TRBV9 to TRBJ2-1, with 8 nucleotides matching TRBD2. V lost 2 bases, J lost 12 bases, and 13 bases stayed unmatched. There are 15 residues in the CDR3. Germline CDR1 reads SGDLS; CDR2 reads YYNGEE. CDR3 in amino acids: CASSVQGQAGEAQFF. CDR3 DNA sequence: TGTGCCAGCAGCGTTCAGGGGCAAGCGGGAGAGGCGCAGTTCTTC.